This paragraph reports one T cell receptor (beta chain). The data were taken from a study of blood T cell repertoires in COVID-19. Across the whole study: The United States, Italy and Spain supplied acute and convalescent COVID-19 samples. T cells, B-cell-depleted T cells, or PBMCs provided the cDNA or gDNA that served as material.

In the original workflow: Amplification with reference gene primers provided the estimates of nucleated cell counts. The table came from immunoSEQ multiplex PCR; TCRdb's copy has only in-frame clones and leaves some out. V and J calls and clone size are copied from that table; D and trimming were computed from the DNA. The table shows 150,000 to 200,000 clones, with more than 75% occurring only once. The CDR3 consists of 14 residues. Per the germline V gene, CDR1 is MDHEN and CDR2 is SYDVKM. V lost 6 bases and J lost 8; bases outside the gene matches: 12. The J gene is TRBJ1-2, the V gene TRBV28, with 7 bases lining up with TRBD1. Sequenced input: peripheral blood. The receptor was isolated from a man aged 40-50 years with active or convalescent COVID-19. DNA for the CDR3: TGTGCCAGCAGCCCTACAGGGGTTAATACGGGCTACACCTTC. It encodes CASSPTGVNTGYTF.